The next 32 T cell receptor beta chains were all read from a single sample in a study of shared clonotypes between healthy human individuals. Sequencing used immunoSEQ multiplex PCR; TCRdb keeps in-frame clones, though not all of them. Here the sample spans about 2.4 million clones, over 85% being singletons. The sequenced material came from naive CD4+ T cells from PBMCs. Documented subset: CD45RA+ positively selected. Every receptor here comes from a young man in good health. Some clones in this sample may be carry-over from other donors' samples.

The CDR3 sequence: CASSGDRVLETQYF. CDR3 nucleotide sequence: TGTGCCAGCAGTGGAGACCGGGTCCTTGAGACGCAGTATTTT. The gene calls are TRBV2 and TRBJ2-3; no reliable D call. Deletions cut 4 bases from V and 9 bases from J, with 17 bases between. The germline V gene has CDR1 SNHLY and CDR2 FYNNEI. This CDR3 is 14 amino acids long.

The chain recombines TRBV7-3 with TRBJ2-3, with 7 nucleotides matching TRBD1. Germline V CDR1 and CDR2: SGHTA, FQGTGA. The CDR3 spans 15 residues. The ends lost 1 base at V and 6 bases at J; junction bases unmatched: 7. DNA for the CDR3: TGTGCCAGCAGCTTAATGTCAGGGGGAGCGGATACGCAGTATTTT. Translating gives CASSLMSGGADTQYF.

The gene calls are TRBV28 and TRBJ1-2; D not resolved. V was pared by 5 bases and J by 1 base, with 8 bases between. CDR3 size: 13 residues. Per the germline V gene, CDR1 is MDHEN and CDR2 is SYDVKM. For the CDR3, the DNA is TGTGCCAGCAGTCCCGCGGGTAACTATGGCTACACCTTC. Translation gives CASSPAGNYGYTF.

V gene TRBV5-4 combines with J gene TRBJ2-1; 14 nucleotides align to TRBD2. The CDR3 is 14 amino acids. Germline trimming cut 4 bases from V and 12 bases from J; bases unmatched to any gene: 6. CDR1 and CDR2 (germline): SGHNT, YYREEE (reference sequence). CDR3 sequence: CASSPGLAGAGQFF. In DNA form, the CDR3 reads TGTGCCAGCAGCCCGGGACTAGCGGGAGCGGGGCAGTTCTTC. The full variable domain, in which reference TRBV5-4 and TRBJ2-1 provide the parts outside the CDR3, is ETGVTQSPTHLIKTRGQQVTLRCSSQSGHNTVSWYQQALGQGPQFIFQYYREEENGRGNFPPRFSGLQFPNYSSELNVNALELDDSALYLCASSPGLAGAGQFFGPGTRLTVL.

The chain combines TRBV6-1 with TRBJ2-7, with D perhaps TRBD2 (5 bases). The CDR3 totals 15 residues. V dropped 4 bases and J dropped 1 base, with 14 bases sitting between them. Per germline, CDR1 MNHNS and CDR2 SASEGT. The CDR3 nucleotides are TGTGCCAGCAGTGGGTTAGGGAGTAGGTCCTACGAGCAGTACTTC. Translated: CASSGLGSRSYEQYF.

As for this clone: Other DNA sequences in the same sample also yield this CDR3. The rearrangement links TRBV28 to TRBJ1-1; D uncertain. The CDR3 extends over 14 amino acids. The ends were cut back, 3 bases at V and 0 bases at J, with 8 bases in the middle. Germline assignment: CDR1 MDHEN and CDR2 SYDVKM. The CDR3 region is CASSLARMNTEAFF. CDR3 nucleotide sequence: TGTGCCAGCAGTTTGGCCCGCATGAACACTGAAGCTTTCTTT.

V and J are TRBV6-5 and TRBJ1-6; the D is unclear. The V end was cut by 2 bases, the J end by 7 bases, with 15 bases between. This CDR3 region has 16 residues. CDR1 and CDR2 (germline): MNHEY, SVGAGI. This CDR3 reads CASSYDMRPGNSPLHF. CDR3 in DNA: TGTGCCAGCAGTTACGACATGCGCCCGGGGAATTCACCCCTCCACTTT.

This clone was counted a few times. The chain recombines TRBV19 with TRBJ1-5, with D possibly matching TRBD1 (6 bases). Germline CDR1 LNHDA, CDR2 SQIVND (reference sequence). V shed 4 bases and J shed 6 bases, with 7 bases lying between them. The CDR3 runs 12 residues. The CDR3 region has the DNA TGTGCCAGTAGTACGGGGGCTCAGCCCCAGCATTTT. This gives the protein CASSTGAQPQHF. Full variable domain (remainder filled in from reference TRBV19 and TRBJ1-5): DGGITQSPKYLFRKEGQNVTLSCEQNLNHDAMYWYRQDPGQGLRLIYYSQIVNDFQKGDIAEGYSVSREKKESFPLTVTSAQKNPTAFYLCASSTGAQPQHFGDGTRLSIL.

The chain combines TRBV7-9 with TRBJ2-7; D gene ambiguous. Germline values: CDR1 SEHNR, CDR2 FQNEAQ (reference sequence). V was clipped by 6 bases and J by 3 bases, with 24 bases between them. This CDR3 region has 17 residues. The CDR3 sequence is CASSPGLADRAYYEQYF. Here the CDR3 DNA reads TGTGCCAGCAGTCCTGGTTTGGCGGACCGCGCATACTACGAGCAGTACTTC. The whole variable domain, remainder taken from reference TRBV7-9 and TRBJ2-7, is DTGVSQNPRHKITKRGQNVTFRCDPISEHNRLYWYRQTLGQGPEFLTYFQNEAQLEKSRLLSDRFSAERPKGSFSTLEIQRTEQGDSAMYLCASSPGLADRAYYEQYFGPGTRLTVT.

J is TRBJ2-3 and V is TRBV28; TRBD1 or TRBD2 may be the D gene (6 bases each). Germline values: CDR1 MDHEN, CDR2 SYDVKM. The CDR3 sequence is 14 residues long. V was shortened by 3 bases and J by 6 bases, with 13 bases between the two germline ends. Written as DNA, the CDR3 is TGTGCCAGCAGTTTTGGGGGGCCGTCGGATACGCAGTATTTT. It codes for CASSFGGPSDTQYF.

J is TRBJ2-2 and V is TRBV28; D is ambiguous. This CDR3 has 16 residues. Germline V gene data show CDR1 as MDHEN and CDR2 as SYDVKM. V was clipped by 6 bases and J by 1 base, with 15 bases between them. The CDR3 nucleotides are TGTGCCAGCAGCCCCCTTGGTGTAGGGAACACCGGGGAGCTGTTTTTT. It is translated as CASSPLGVGNTGELFF.

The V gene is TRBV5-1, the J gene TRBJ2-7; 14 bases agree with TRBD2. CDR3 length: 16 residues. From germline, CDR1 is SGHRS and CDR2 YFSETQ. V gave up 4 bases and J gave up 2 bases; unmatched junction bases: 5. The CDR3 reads CASSGTSGRPTYEQYF. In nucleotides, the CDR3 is TGCGCCAGCAGCGGGACTAGCGGGAGACCCACCTACGAGCAGTACTTC.

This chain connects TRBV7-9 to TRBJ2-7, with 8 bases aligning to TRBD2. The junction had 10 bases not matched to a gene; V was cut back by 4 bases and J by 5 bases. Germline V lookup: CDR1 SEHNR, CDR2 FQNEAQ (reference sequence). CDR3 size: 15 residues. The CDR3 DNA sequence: TGTGCCAGCAGCTCGAGGGGCCGGGGGGGCCACGAGCAGTACTTC. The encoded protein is CASSSRGRGGHEQYF.

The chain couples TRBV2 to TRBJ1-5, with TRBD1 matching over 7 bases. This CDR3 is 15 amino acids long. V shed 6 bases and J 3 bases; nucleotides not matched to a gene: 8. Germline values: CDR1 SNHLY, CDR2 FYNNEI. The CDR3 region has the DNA TGTGCCAGCAGCCAACAGGGGAGGGACAATCAGCCCCAGCATTTT. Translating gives CASSQQGRDNQPQHF.

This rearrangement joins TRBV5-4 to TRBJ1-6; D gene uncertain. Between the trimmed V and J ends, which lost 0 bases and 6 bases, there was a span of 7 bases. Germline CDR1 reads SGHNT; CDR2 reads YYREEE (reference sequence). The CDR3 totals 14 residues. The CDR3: CASSLGTGNSPLHF. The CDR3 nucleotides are TGTGCCAGCAGCTTGGGCACGGGTAATTCACCCCTCCACTTT.

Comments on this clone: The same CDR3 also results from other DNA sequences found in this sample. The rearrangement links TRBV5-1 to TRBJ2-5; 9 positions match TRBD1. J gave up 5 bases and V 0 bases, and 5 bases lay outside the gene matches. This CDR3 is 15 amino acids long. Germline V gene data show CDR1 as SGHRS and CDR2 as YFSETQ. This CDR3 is CASSLGTGDGETQYF. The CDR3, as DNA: TGCGCCAGCAGCTTGGGGACAGGGGACGGCGAGACCCAGTACTTC.

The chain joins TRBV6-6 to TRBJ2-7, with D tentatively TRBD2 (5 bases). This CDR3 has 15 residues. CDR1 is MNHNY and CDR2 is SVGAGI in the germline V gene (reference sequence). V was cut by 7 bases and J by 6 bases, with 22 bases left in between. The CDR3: CASNFGGSSFVEQYF. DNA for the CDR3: TGTGCCAGCAACTTCGGCGGGTCCAGTTTCGTCGAGCAGTACTTC.

The CDR3 DNA follows: TGTGCCAGCAGCGTAATGTCTGGGGCCAACGTCCTGACTTTC. Translation gives CASSVMSGANVLTF. The chain joins TRBV9 to TRBJ2-6, with unresolved D. Trimming pared 1 base from V and 1 base from J, leaving 3 bases between. Looked up from germline, CDR1 is SGDLS and CDR2 is YYNGEE. The CDR3 spans 14 residues.

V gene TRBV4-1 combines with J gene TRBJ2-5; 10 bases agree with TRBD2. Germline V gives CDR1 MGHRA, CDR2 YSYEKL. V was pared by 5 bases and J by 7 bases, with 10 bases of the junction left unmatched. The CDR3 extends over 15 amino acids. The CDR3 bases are TGCGCCAGCAGCTGGGGGACTAGCGAGCCCGTGACCCAGTACTTC. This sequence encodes CASSWGTSEPVTQYF.

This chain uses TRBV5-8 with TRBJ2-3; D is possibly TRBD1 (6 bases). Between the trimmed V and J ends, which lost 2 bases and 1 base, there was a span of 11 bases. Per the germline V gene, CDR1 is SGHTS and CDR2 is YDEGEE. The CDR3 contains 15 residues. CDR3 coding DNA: TGTGCCAGCAGCTTAAGCGCAGGGGGCACAGATACGCAGTATTTT. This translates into CASSLSAGGTDTQYF.

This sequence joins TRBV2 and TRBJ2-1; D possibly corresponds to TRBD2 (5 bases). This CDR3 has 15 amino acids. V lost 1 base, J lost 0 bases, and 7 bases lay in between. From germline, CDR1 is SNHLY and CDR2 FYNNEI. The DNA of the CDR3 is TGTGCCAGCAGTGAAGAAAGCGGCTCCTACAATGAGCAGTTCTTC. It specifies CASSEESGSYNEQFF. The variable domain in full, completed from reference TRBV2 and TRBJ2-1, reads EPEVTQTPSHQVTQMGQEVILRCVPISNHLYFYWYRQILGQKVEFLVSFYNNEISEKSEIFDDQFSVERPDGSNFTLKIRSTKLEDSAMYFCASSEESGSYNEQFFGPGTRLTVL.

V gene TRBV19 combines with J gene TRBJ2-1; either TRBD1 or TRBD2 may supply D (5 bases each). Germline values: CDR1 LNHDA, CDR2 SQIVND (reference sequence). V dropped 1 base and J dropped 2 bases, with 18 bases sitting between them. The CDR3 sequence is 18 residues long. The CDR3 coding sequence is TGTGCCAGTAGTATAGGGGGACCCCTCCGGGTGCCCTACAATGAGCAGTTCTTC. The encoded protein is CASSIGGPLRVPYNEQFF.

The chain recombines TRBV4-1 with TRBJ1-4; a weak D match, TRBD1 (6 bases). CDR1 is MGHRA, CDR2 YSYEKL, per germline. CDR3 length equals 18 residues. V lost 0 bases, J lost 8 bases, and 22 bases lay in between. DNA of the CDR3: TGCGCCAGCAGCCAAGAGGGACACGGCAAGGTCTTTTCCGAAAAACTGTTTTTT. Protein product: CASSQEGHGKVFSEKLFF.

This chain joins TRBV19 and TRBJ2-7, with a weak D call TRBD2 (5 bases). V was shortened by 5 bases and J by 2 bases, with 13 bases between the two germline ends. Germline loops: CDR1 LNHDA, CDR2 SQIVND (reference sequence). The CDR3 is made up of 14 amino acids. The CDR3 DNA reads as TGTGCCAGTAGTTTGACGGGGTCGACCTACGAGCAGTACTTC. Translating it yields CASSLTGSTYEQYF.

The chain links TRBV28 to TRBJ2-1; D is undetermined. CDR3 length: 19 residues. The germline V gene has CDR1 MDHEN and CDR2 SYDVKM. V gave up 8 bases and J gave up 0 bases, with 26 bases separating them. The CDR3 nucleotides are TGTGCCAGCCCCCCTAGTCCGAATAGGGATCTGAGCTCCTACAATGAGCAGTTCTTC. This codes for CASPPSPNRDLSSYNEQFF.

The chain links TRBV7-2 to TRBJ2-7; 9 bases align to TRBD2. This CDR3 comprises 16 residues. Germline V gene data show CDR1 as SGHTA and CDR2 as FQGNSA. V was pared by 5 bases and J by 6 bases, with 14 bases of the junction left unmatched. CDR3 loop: CASSPRGEAGGREQYF. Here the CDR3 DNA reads TGTGCCAGCAGCCCCCGGGGGGAAGCGGGAGGTCGCGAGCAGTACTTC.

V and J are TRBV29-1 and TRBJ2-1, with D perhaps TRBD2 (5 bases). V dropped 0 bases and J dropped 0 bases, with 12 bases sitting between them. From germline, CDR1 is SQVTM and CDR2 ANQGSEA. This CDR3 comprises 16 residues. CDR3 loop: CSVEEGSASSYNEQFF. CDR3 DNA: TGCAGCGTTGAAGAGGGTAGCGCGAGCTCCTACAATGAGCAGTTCTTC.

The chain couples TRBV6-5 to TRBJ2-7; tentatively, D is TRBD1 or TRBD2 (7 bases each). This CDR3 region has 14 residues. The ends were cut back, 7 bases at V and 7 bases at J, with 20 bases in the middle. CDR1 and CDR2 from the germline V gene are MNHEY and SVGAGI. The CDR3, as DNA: TGTGCCAGCACAACTCAGGGGGGGGTCGGGGAGCAGTACTTC. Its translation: CASTTQGGVGEQYF.

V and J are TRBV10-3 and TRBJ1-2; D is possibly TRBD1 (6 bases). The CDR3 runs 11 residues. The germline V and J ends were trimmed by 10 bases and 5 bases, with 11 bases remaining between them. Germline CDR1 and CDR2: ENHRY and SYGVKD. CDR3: CATQGSYGYTF. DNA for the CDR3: TGTGCCACCCAGGGGAGTTATGGCTACACCTTC.

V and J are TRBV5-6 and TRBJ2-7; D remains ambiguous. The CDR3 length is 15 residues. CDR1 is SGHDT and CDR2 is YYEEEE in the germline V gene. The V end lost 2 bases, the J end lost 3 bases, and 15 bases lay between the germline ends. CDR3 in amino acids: CASSLETLERYEQYF. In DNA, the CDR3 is TGTGCCAGCAGCTTAGAGACATTAGAACGCTACGAGCAGTACTTC. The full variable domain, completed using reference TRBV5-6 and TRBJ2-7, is DAGVTQSPTHLIKTRGQQVTLRCSPKSGHDTVSWYQQALGQGPQFIFQYYEEEERQRGNFPDRFSGHQFPNYSSELNVNALLLGDSALYLCASSLETLERYEQYFGPGTRLTVT.

CDR3 nucleotide sequence: TGTGCCAGCAGGCCTCCGTCGGGGCAGCCCCAGCATTTT. Its translation is CASRPPSGQPQHF. This chain connects TRBV6-5 to TRBJ1-5, with D unresolved. Germline V gene data show CDR1 as MNHEY and CDR2 as SVGAGI. CDR3 size: 13 residues. Between the trimmed V and J ends, which lost 6 bases and 7 bases, there was a span of 13 bases.

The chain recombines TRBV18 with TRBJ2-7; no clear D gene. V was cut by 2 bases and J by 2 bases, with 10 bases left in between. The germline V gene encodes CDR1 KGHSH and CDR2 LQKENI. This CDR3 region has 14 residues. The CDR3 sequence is CASSPGFSAYEQYF. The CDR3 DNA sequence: TGTGCCAGCTCACCAGGGTTCTCGGCCTACGAGCAGTACTTC.